This TCR beta chain was captured in a study of CD8+ T cells in alopecia areata. Study-level results: Patients displayed less clarity in TCR sharing than mice, a finding possibly related to HLA. Alphabeta T cells residing in normal skin are also sequenced in scalp samples. Lesional scalp exceeded normal scalp in clonality, especially in alopecia totalis/universalis.

Extracted RNA was reverse transcribed into cDNA, the sequencing template. Sequencing was performed with immunoSEQ multiplex PCR; in TCRdb, only in-frame clones are kept and a portion is missing. The repertoire holds around 100,000 clones, with 55% as singletons. Germline CDR1 is LGHNA and CDR2 is YNFKEQ. The CDR3 runs 16 residues. V lost 0 bases, J lost 9 bases, and 9 bases stayed unmatched. PBMCs yielded sorted CD4+ and CD8+ T cells. As regards this clone: The antigen is undetermined.

The clonotype comes from a human donor in good health. What was sequenced was CD4+ T cells sorted from blood. The rearrangement joins TRBV4-2 to TRBJ2-1; 9 positions match TRBD2. CDR3 in amino acids: CASSQDGLAGEGEQFF. The CDR3 DNA reads as TGTGCCAGCAGCCAAGATGGATTAGCGGGGGAAGGTGAGCAGTTCTTC.